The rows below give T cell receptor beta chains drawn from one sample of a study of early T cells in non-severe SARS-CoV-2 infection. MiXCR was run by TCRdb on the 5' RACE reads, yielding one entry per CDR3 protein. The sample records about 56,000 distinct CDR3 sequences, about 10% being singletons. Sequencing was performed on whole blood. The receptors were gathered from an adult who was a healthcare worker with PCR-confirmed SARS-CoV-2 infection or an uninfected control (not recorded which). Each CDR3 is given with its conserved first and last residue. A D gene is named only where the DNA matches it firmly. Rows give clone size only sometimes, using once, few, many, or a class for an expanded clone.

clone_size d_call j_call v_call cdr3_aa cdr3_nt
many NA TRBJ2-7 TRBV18 CASSPPGAYEQYF TGTGCCAGCTCACCCCCGGGAGCGTACGAGCAGTACTTC
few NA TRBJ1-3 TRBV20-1 CSASLIYGNTIYF TGCAGTGCTAGTCTGATATACGGAAACACCATATATTTT
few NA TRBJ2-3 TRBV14 CASSQGPPDTQYF TGTGCCAGCAGCCAAGGGCCCCCAGATACGCAGTATTTT
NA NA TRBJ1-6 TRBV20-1 CSAAPGSGLNSPLHF TGCAGTGCAGCCCCAGGCTCGGGGCTTAATTCACCCCTCCACTTT
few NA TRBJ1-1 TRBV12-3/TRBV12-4 CASSSARAYGINTEAFF TGTGCCAGCAGCTCCGCCAGGGCTTACGGAATTAACACTGAAGCTTTCTTT
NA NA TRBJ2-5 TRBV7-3 CASSLGPGETQYF TGTGCCAGCAGCTTAGGACCCGGGGAGACCCAGTACTTC
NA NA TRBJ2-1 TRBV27 CASSFVGVTYNEQFF TGTGCCAGCAGTTTTGTGGGAGTAACCTACAATGAGCAGTTCTTC
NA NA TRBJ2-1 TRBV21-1 CAGSTGGQDEQFF TGTGCCGGATCGACAGGGGGCCAGGATGAGCAGTTCTTC
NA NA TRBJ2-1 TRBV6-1 CASSEAAGPHEQFF TGTGCCAGCAGTGAAGCGGCAGGTCCCCATGAGCAGTTCTTC
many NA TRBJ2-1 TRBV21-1 CASREVGVSSGIHNEQFF TGTGCCAGCAGAGAGGTTGGGGTATCTAGCGGGATCCACAATGAGCAGTTCTTC
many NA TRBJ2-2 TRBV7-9 CASSFSRGSVTGELFF TGTGCCAGCAGCTTCAGCCGGGGCTCGGTTACCGGGGAGCTGTTTTTT
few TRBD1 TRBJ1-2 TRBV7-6 CASSSGQGNYGYTF TGTGCCAGCAGCTCGGGACAGGGGAACTATGGCTACACCTTC
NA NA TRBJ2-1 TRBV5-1 CASSLSSTNNEQFF TGCGCCAGCAGCTTGAGTAGCACTAATAATGAGCAGTTCTTC
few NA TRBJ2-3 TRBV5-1 CASSLVPADNTDTQYF TGCGCCAGCAGCTTGGTGCCAGCGGATAACACAGATACGCAGTATTTT
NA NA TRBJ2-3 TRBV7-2 CASSAGPKQYF TGTGCCAGCAGCGCGGGCCCCAAGCAGTATTTT
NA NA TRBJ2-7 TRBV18 CASSPEGRLDSYEQYF TGTGCCAGCTCACCAGAGGGCAGGCTTGACTCCTACGAGCAGTACTTC
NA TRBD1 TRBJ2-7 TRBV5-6 CASSFRGRGNEQYF TGTGCCAGCAGCTTCCGGGGCAGGGGGAACGAGCAGTACTTC